The clone carrying this TCR beta chain was seen a few times. Antigen unknown. This sample was included in a study of graft-versus-host responses after intestinal transplantation. Across the whole study: Every transplant recipient was induced with anti-thymocyte globulin, then maintained on tacrolimus and steroids for 2 to 3 years.

Trimming removed 3 bases from V and 1 base from J; junction bases left unmatched: 5. Germline V gene lookup returns CDR1 SGDLS and CDR2 YYNGEE. The CDR3 is 15 residues long. Sequencing used immunoSEQ multiplex PCR; TCRdb keeps in-frame clones, though not all of them. Of some 85,000 clones in the sample, about nine tenths were seen once. The rearrangement joins TRBV9 to TRBJ2-3; 7 bases are shared with TRBD2. This TCR was sampled from a human donor who was the organ donor for an intestinal transplant. Material: unstimulated CD8+ T cells sorted from spleen or lymph node cells, obtained before transplant. CDR3 sequence (DNA): TGTGCCAGCAGCGCCGCTAGCGGACGCACAGATACGCAGTATTTT. Its protein is CASSAASGRTDTQYF.